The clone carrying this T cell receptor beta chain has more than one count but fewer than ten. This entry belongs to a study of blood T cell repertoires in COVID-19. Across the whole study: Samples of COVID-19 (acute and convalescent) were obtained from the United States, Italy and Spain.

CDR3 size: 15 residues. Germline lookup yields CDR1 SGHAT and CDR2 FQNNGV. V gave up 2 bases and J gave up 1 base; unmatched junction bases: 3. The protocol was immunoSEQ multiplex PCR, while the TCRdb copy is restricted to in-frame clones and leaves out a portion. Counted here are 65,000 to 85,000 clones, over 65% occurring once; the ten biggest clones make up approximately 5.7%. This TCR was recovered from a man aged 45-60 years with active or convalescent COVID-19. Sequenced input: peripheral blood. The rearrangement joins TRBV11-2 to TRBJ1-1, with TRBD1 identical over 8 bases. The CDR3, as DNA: TGTGCCAGCAGCTTACCTCAGGGGGCGAACACTGAAGCTTTCTTT. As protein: CASSLPQGANTEAFF.